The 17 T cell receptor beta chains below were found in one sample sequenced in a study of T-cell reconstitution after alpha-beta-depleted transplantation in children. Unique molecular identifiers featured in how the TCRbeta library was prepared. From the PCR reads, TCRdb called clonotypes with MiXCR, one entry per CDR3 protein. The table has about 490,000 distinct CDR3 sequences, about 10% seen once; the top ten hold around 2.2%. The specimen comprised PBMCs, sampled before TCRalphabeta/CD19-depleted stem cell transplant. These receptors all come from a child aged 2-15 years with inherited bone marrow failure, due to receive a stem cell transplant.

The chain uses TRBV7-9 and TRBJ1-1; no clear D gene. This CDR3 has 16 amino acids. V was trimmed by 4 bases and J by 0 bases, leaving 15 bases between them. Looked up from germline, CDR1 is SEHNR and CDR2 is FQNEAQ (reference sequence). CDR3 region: CASSSSSLIVNTEAFF. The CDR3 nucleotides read TGTGCCAGCAGCTCTTCTTCGCTTATCGTGAACACTGAAGCTTTCTTT.

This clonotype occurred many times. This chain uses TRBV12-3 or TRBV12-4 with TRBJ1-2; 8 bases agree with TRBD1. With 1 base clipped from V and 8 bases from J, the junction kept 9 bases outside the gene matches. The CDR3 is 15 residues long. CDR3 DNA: TGTGCCAGCAGTTTAGATCCCGGACAGGGTCGGGGCTACACCTTC. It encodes CASSLDPGQGRGYTF.

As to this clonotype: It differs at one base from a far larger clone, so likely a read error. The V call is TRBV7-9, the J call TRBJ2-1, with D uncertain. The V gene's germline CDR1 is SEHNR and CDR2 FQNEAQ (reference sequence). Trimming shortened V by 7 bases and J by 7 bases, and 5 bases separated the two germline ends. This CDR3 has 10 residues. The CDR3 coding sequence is TGTGCCAGCACCTCGAATGAGCAGTTCTTC. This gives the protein CASTSNEQFF.

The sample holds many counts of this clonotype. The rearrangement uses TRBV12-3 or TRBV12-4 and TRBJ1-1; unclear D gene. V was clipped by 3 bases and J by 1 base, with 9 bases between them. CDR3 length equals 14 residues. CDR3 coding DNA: TGTGCCAGCAGTTTCCTGGGAAGGAACACTGAAGCTTTCTTT. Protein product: CASSFLGRNTEAFF.

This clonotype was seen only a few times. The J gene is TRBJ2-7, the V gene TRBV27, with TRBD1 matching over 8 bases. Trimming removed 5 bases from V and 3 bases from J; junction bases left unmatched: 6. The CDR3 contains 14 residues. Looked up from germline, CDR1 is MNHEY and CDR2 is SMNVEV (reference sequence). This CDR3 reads CASSKSQGVYEQYF. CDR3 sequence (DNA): TGTGCCAGCAGTAAATCACAGGGGGTCTACGAGCAGTACTTC.

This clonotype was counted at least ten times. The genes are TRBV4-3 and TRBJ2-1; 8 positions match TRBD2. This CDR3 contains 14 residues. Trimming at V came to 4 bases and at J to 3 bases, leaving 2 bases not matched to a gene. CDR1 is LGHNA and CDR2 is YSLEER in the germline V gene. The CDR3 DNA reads TGCGCCAGCAGCCCCGGGACTAGCTACAATGAGCAGTTCTTC. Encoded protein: CASSPGTSYNEQFF.

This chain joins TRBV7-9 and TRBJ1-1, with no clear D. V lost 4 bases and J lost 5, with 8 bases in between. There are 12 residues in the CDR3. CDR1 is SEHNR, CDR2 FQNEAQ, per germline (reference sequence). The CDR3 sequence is CASSSAATEAFF. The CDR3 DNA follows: TGTGCCAGCAGCTCTGCCGCGACTGAAGCTTTCTTT.

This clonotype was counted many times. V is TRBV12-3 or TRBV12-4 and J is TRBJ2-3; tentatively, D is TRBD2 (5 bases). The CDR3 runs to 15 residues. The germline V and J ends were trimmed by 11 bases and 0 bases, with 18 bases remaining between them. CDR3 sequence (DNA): TGTGCCTCCGGGCGGGCGCGGTCTAGCACAGATACGCAGTATTTT. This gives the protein CASGRARSSTDTQYF.

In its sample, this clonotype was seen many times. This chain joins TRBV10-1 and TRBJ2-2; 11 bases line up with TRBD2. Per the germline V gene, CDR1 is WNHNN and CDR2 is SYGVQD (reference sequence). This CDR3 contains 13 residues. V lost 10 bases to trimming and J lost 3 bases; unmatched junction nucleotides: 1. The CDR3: CATSGRHTGELFF. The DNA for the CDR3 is TGCGCCACTAGCGGGAGGCACACCGGGGAGCTGTTTTTT.

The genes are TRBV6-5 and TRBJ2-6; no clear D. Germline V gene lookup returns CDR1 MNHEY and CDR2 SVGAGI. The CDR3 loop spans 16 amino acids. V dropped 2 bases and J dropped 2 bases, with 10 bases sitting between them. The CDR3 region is CASSYQTGPGANVLTF. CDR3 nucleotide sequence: TGTGCCAGCAGTTACCAGACGGGCCCTGGGGCCAACGTCCTGACTTTC.

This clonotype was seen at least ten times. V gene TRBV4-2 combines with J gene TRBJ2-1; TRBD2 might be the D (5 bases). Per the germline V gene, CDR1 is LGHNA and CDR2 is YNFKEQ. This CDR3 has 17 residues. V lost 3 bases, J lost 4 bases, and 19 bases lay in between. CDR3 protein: CASSQSGSSVSYNEQFF. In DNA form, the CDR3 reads TGTGCCAGCAGCCAGTCGGGATCCTCAGTATCGTACAATGAGCAGTTCTTC.

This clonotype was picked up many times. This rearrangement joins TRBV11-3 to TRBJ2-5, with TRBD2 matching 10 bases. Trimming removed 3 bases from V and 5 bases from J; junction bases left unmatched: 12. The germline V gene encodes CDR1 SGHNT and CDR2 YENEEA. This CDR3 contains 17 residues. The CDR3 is CASSLGPTSGKRETQYF. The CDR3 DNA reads TGTGCCAGCAGCTTGGGCCCAACTAGCGGGAAAAGGGAGACCCAGTACTTC.

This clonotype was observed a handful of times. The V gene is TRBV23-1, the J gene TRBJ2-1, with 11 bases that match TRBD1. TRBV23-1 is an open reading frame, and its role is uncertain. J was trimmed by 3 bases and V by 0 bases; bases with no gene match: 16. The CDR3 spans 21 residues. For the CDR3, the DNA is TGCGCCAGCAGTCAATCTTGGACAGGGGGCTCGGGACTAGAAAGCTACAATGAGCAGTTCTTC. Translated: CASSQSWTGGSGLESYNEQFF.

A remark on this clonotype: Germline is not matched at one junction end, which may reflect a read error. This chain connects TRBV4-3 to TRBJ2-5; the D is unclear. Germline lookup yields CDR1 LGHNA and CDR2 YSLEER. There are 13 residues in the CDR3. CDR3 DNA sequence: TGCGCCAGCAGCCAAGATCGAATAACGACCCAGCACTTC. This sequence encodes CASSQDRITTQHF.

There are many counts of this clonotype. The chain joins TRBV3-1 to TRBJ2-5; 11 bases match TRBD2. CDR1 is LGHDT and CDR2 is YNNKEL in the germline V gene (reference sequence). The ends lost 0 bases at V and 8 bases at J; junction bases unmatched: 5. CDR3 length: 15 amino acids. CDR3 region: CASSQETSGSGTQYF. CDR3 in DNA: TGTGCCAGCAGCCAAGAAACTAGCGGGAGCGGCACCCAGTACTTC.

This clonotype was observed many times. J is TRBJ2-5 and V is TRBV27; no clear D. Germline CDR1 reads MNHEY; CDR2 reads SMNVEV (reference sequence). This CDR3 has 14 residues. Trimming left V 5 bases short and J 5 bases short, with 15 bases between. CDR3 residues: CASSPRLVGETQYF. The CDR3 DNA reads TGTGCCAGCAGTCCCCGGCTAGTTGGGGAGACCCAGTACTTC.

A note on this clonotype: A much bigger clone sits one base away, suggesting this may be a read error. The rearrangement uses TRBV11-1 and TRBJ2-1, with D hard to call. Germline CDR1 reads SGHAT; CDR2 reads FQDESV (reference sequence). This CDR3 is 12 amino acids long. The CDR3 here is CACSFPGDEQFF. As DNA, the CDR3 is TGTGCCTGCAGCTTTCCAGGAGATGAGCAGTTCTTC.